A selection of T cell receptor beta chains follows, all from one sample in a study of shared clonotypes between healthy human individuals. Some clones are missing from TCRdb's copy, which holds only in-frame ones; the method was immunoSEQ multiplex PCR. The sample lists 1,400,000 or so clones, 98% to 99% occurring once. The source material was naive CD4+ T cells sorted from blood. Receptors originate from a man aged 25-40 years in good health. The CDR3 runs from the conserved cysteine through the conserved F or W. The D gene is left open where the match is weak. Clone size appears in some rows only: once, few, many, or a class for an expanded clone.

v_gene	abundance	j_gene	d_gene	CDR3aa	CDR3nt
TRBV28	-	TRBJ1-1	-	CASSLVGKSPEAFF	TGTGCCAGCAGCTTAGTAGGGAAGTCCCCTGAAGCTTTCTTT
TRBV2	-	TRBJ2-2	-	CASSVRTSVGELFF	TGTGCCAGCAGTGTCAGGACCTCAGTCGGGGAGCTGTTTTTT
TRBV6-1	once	TRBJ2-7	TRBD1	CASRATGGAYEQYF	TGTGCCAGCAGAGCTACAGGGGGCGCATACGAGCAGTACTTC
TRBV7-9	-	TRBJ2-7	TRBD2	CASSFGLAGVTRGEQYF	TGTGCCAGCAGCTTCGGACTAGCGGGAGTGACGCGGGGCGAGCAGTACTTC
TRBV28	-	TRBJ1-5	TRBD1	CASSSPIRDRGMAQHF	TGTGCCAGCAGTTCCCCGATCCGGGACAGGGGGATGGCCCAGCATTTT
TRBV9	once	TRBJ1-5	TRBD1	CASSAAGGQDQPQHF	TGTGCCAGCAGCGCTGCAGGGGGACAGGATCAGCCCCAGCATTTT
TRBV9	-	TRBJ2-7	TRBD2	CASSVQAGGTYEQYF	TGTGCCAGCAGCGTACAAGCGGGAGGGACGTACGAGCAGTACTTC
TRBV6-1	-	TRBJ1-2	-	CASSEALTVYGYTF	TGTGCCAGCAGTGAAGCGTTGACAGTCTATGGCTACACCTTC
TRBV18	-	TRBJ2-5	TRBD2	CASSPPRGTSGSWEAQYF	TGTGCCAGCTCACCACCACGTGGGACTAGCGGGAGCTGGGAGGCCCAGTACTTC
TRBV9	-	TRBJ2-7	-	CASSAGAFGNYEQYF	TGTGCCAGCAGCGCCGGGGCCTTCGGAAACTACGAGCAGTACTTC
TRBV18	-	TRBJ1-2	TRBD1	CASSPPGGGAPGYGYTF	TGTGCCAGCTCACCACCGGGAGGGGGCGCCCCCGGCTATGGCTACACCTTC
TRBV18	-	TRBJ1-1	TRBD1	CASSPEGQGTSEAFF	TGTGCCAGCTCGCCGGAGGGACAGGGCACTTCTGAAGCTTTCTTT
TRBV27	-	TRBJ2-7	-	CASKLQGKGYEQYF	TGTGCCAGCAAACTACAGGGAAAGGGCTACGAGCAGTACTTC
TRBV7-8	-	TRBJ1-3	-	CASSHPRGSGNTIYF	TGTGCCAGCAGCCATCCTAGGGGTTCCGGAAACACCATATATTTT
TRBV10-1	-	TRBJ2-2	TRBD1	CASRRTGSGELFF	TGCGCCAGCAGACGGACAGGGTCCGGGGAGCTGTTTTTT
TRBV9	-	TRBJ2-2	TRBD1	CASSVEGTGRYTGELFF	TGTGCCAGCAGCGTAGAGGGGACAGGGAGGTACACCGGGGAGCTGTTTTTT
TRBV11-2	-	TRBJ1-2	-	CASSPGQIPNYGYTF	TGTGCCAGCAGCCCTGGACAGATACCTAACTATGGCTACACCTTC
TRBV11-2	-	TRBJ2-1	TRBD1	CASSQQGGFSYNEQFF	TGTGCCAGCAGCCAACAGGGGGGTTTCTCCTACAATGAGCAGTTCTTC
TRBV14	-	TRBJ2-1	-	CASSQEEWRPYNEQFF	TGTGCCAGCAGCCAAGAGGAGTGGCGGCCATACAATGAGCAGTTCTTC
TRBV20-1	-	TRBJ1-4	-	CSARDGGLFF	TGCAGTGCTAGAGATGGAGGGCTGTTTTTT
TRBV6-5	-	TRBJ2-1	-	CASSFRGAHEQFF	TGTGCCAGCAGTTTCAGGGGGGCCCATGAGCAGTTCTTC
TRBV20-1	-	TRBJ2-3	-	CSAASTDTQYF	TGCAGTGCTGCTAGCACAGATACGCAGTATTTT
TRBV10-3	-	TRBJ2-7	-	CAISEGTLYEQYF	TGTGCCATCAGTGAGGGGACCTTGTACGAGCAGTACTTC
TRBV29-1	-	TRBJ2-5	-	CSVVREETQYF	TGCAGCGTTGTTAGGGAAGAGACCCAGTACTTC
TRBV12-5	-	TRBJ1-2	-	CASGPSPGGYGYTF	TGTGCTAGTGGCCCTTCCCCGGGAGGCTATGGCTACACCTTC
TRBV30	-	TRBJ2-3	-	CASQQEKGSGYPDTQYF	TGTGCCTCACAACAGGAGAAGGGAAGCGGGTATCCAGATACGCAGTATTTT
TRBV25-1	-	TRBJ2-7	-	CASSEWAGHSYEQYF	TGTGCCAGCAGTGAATGGGCGGGGCACTCCTACGAGCAGTACTTC
TRBV7-9	-	TRBJ2-5	-	CASSWDLSDQYF	TGTGCCAGCAGCTGGGACCTCTCGGACCAGTACTTC
TRBV7-9	-	TRBJ2-4	-	CASSVYEDNIQYF	TGTGCCAGCAGCGTTTACGAGGATAACATTCAGTACTTC
TRBV5-6	-	TRBJ2-1	-	CASSSYYNEQFF	TGTGCCAGCAGCTCCTACTACAATGAGCAGTTCTTC
TRBV27	-	TRBJ1-1	-	CASSYDTLSGAFF	TGTGCCAGCAGTTACGACACTCTCAGCGGAGCTTTCTTT
TRBV18	-	TRBJ2-3	TRBD2	CASSPSGALDTQYF	TGTGCCAGCTCACCAAGCGGGGCTTTAGATACGCAGTATTTT
TRBV10-3	-	TRBJ2-1	-	CAISESSYNEQFF	TGTGCCATCAGTGAGTCAAGCTACAATGAGCAGTTCTTC
TRBV7-9	-	TRBJ2-1	TRBD2	CASSRREGSYNEQFF	TGTGCCAGCAGCCGGCGGGAGGGTTCCTACAATGAGCAGTTCTTC
TRBV28	-	TRBJ1-1	TRBD1	CASSSQWDSKAEAFF	TGTGCCAGCAGTTCCCAATGGGACAGTAAGGCTGAAGCTTTCTTT
TRBV18	once	TRBJ2-3	-	CASSPGPTDTQYF	TGTGCCAGCTCACCGGGCCCCACAGATACGCAGTATTTT
TRBV11-3	-	TRBJ2-1	-	CASSLEGANEQFF	TGTGCCAGCAGCTTAGAGGGGGCCAATGAGCAGTTCTTC
TRBV9	-	TRBJ1-1	-	CASSVVRGTEAFF	TGTGCCAGCAGCGTAGTAAGGGGCACTGAAGCTTTCTTT
TRBV6-5	-	TRBJ2-2	-	CASITLYGELFF	TGTGCCAGCATTACGTTGTACGGGGAGCTGTTTTTT
TRBV5-4	-	TRBJ2-6	-	CASSGTGGANVLTF	TGTGCCAGCAGCGGTACAGGTGGGGCCAACGTCCTGACTTTC
TRBV10-1	-	TRBJ2-5	TRBD1	CASSEDRGRETQYF	TGCGCCAGCAGTGAGGACAGGGGGCGAGAGACCCAGTACTTC
TRBV15	-	TRBJ2-1	TRBD2	CATSRDGRTSERNLGGMLFF	TGTGCCACCAGCAGAGATGGAAGGACTAGCGAGCGAAACTTAGGGGGCATGTTATTCTTC
TRBV5-1	-	TRBJ2-5	-	CASSLGRETQYF	TGCGCCAGCAGCCTCGGACGGGAGACCCAGTACTTC
TRBV5-1	-	TRBJ2-2	-	CASSLLGTGELFF	TGCGCCAGCAGCTTGCTCGGTACCGGGGAGCTGTTTTTT
TRBV5-1	-	TRBJ1-4	-	CASSATNRVSSNEKLFF	TGCGCCAGCAGCGCGACCAACAGGGTATCGTCTAATGAAAAACTGTTTTTT
TRBV11-2	-	TRBJ2-5	TRBD2	CASSDYPGLAVETQYF	TGTGCCAGCAGCGATTACCCGGGACTAGCGGTAGAGACCCAGTACTTC
TRBV18	-	TRBJ2-3	TRBD2	CASSSGLAGTDTQYF	TGTGCCAGCTCATCCGGCCTAGCGGGAACAGATACGCAGTATTTT
TRBV13	-	TRBJ2-7	-	CASSLTRTYYEQYF	TGTGCCAGCAGCTTAACCCGGACCTACTACGAGCAGTACTTC
TRBV5-4	-	TRBJ2-7	TRBD1	CASSPWSGGEYEQYF	TGTGCCAGCAGCCCGTGGTCAGGGGGAGAGTACGAGCAGTACTTC
TRBV11-2	-	TRBJ1-5	-	CASSLAGGVGQPQHF	TGTGCCAGCAGCTTAGCGGGAGGGGTTGGGCAGCCCCAGCATTTT
TRBV6-4	-	TRBJ2-1	-	CASSESGLHNEQFF	TGTGCCAGCAGTGAGAGTGGACTCCACAATGAGCAGTTCTTC
TRBV10-3	-	TRBJ2-2	TRBD2	CAISDRGLAALFF	TGTGCCATCAGTGATAGGGGACTAGCGGCGTTGTTTTTT
TRBV14	-	TRBJ2-5	-	CASTGSGLQETQYF	TGTGCCAGCACCGGGTCGGGGCTTCAAGAGACCCAGTACTTC
TRBV28	-	TRBJ2-2	TRBD1	CASSLRTGGVTGELFF	TGTGCCAGCAGTCTCAGGACAGGGGGAGTCACCGGGGAGCTGTTTTTT
TRBV29-1	once	TRBJ2-7	-	CSVEDGREENEQYF	TGCAGCGTTGAAGACGGGAGAGAGGAAAACGAGCAGTACTTC
TRBV5-1	-	TRBJ2-3	TRBD2	CASSLDQGGLASDTQYF	TGCGCCAGCAGCTTGGACCAAGGGGGACTAGCCTCAGATACGCAGTATTTT
TRBV11-3	-	TRBJ2-5	-	CASSHDSAGGQETQYF	TGTGCCAGCAGCCACGACAGCGCCGGGGGTCAAGAGACCCAGTACTTC
TRBV6-4	-	TRBJ2-1	-	CASSDSRQSYNEQFF	TGTGCCAGCAGTGACTCGAGGCAATCCTACAATGAGCAGTTCTTC
TRBV20-1	-	TRBJ2-3	-	CSALTDTQYF	TGCAGTGCTCTCACGGATACGCAGTATTTT